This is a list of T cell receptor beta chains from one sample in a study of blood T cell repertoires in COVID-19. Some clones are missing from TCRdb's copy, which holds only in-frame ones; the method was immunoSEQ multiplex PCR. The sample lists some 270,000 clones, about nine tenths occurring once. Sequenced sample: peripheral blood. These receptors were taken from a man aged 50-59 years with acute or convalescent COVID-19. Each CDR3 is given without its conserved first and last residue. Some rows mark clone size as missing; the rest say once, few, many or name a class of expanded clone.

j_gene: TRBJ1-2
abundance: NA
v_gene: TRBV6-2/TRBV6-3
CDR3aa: ASSYFRDRGPRTGYT

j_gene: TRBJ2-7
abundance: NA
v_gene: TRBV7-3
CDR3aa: ASSVLGGNSYEQY

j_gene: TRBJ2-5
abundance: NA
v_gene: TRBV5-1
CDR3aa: ASSPRLAGAKETQY

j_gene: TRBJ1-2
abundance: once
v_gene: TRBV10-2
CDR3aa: ASSPRGQGAIGYT

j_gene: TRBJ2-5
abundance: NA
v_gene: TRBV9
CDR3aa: ASSVGLGDQETQY

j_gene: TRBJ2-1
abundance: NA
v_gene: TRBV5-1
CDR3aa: ASSPTSGAGNEQF

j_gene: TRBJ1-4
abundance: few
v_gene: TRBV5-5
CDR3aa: ASTPSSATNEKLF

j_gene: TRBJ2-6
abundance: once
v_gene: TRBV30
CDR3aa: AWSVLGTTGANVLT

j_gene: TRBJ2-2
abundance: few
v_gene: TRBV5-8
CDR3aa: ASSWPPRVGELF

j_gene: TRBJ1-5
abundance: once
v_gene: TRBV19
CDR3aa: ASNLGLGNQPQH

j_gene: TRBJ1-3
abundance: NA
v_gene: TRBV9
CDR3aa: ASSEGRVAIRNTIY

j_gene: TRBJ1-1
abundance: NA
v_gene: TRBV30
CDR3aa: AWSVEDSTEAF

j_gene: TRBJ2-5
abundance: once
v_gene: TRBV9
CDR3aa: ASSVGRSGGRQETQY

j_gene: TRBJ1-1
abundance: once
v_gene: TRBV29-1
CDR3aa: SAWPLQGANTEAF

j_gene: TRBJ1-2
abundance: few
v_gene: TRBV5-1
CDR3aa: ASSLGQGGHGYT

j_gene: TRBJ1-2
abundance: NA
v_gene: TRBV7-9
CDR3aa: ASSLEGDYGYT

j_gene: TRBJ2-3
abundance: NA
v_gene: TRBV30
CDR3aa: AWRPTRDRSTDTQY

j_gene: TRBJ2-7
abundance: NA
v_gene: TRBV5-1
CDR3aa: ASSLAVQGYEQY

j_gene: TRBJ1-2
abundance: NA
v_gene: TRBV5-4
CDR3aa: ASSTGTFYGYT

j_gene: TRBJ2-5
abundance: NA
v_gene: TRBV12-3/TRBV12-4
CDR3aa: ASSWTGQETQY

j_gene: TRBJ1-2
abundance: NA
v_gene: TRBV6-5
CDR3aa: ASRHTGGDGYT

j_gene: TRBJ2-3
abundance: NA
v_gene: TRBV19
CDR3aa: ASSIQRGARDTQY

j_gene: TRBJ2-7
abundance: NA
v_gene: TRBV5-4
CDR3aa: ASSLVPGMIFYEQY

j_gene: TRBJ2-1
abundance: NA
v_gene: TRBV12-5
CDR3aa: ASGIMLTQGNEQF

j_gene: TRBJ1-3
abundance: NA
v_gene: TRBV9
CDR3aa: ASSLRGGGWDTIY

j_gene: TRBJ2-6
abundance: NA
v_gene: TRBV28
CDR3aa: ASSTKLSGANVLT

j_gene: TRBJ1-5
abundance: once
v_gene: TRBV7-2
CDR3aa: ASRTDRGQRGQPQH

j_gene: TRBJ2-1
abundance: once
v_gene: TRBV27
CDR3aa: ASSLSRGYNRGEQF

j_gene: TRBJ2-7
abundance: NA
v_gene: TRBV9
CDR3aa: ASSVNGQGAYEQY

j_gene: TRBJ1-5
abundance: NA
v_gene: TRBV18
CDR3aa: ASSRPPGTGPYSNQPQH

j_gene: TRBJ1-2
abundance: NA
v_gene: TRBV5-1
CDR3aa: ASSVGQGNYGYT

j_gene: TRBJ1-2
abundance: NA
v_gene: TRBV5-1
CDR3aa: ASSPLTAEYGYT

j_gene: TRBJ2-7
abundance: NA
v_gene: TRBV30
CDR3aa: AGGRRGEQY

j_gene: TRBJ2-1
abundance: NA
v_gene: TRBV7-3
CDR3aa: ASSPGSYNEQF

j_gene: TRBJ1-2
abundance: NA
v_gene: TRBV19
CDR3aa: AITDRDYGYT

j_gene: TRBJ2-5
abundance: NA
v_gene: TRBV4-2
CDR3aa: ASSQVSGGVQETQY

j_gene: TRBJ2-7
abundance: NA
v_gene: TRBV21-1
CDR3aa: ASSRGLKPYEQY

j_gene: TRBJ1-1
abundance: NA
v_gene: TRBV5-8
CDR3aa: ASTDKGFRQAF

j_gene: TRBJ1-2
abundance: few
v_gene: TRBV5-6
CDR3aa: ASRWGGAVGYGYT

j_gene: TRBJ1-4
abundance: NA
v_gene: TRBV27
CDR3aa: ASSLLAGRKLF

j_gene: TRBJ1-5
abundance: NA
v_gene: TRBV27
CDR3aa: ASSFGQGSFQPQH

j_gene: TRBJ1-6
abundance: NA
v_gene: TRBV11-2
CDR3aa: ASSYTGTGGSAYNSPLH

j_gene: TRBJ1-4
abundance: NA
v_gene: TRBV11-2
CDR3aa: ASSPNRQGTYFEKLF